This T cell receptor beta chain was identified in a study of naive and memory T cell subsets. Study-level points and caveats: In naive cells, over 95% of TCR sequences were seen only once. In CD4 and CD8 cells, diversity dropped from naive through EMRA. Possibly reflecting memory cells re-expressing CD45RA, a few larger clonotypes occurred in naive repertoires, especially CD8.

CMV status came from CD4+ IFNgamma after overnight CMV lysate stimulation. Germline values: CDR1 SGHRS, CDR2 YFSETQ. The CDR3 is 15 amino acids. With 4 bases removed from V and 2 bases from J, the gap between germline ends came to 14 bases. Remarks on this clonotype: Its antigen is not identified.

The beta constant-region primer was an equimolar mix of two oligonucleotides covering TRBC1 and TRBC2. Ligated cDNA was amplified by four rounds of PCR with nested alpha and beta constant-region primers and SP2. The cDNA 3' end received a ligated single-stranded oligonucleotide carrying the SP2 primer and a 12-nucleotide UMI. TCRdb reprocessed the UMI-ligation and nested PCR reads via MiXCR and lists one record per CDR3 protein. Among around 100,000 distinct CDR3 sequences listed, more than 14% were seen once. V is TRBV5-1 and J is TRBJ2-3; no clear D gene. The clonotype comes from a human donor in good health. The sequenced sample was naive CD8+ T cells from blood. The CDR3 reads CASSPHLSVTDTQYF. In DNA, the CDR3 is TGCGCCAGCAGCCCGCACCTGTCCGTCACAGATACGCAGTATTTT.